This is a list of T cell receptor beta chains from one sample in a study of patients and donors after allogeneic stem cell transplantation. TCRdb recomputed calls from the RT-PCR reads with MiXCR, one row per CDR3 protein. The sample yields about a million distinct CDR3 sequences, 18% seen once. Sequencing input: blood, either unsorted or a sorted T cell fraction (not recorded which). These receptors originate from a human donor who was either an allogeneic HSCT recipient or a stem cell or donor lymphocyte infusion donor (not recorded which). It is not recorded whose cells these are; they may come from a transplant donor. The CDR3 runs from the conserved cysteine through the conserved F or W. The order of the fields is clone size, D gene, V gene, J gene, CDR3 DNA, CDR3 protein. A D gene is named only where the DNA matches it firmly. Clone size is given for some rows only: seen once, a few or many times, or a class if the clone is expanded.

clone size: many
D gene: TRBD1
V gene: TRBV5-1
J gene: TRBJ1-6
CDR3 DNA: TGCGCCAGCAGCGGGACAGGCGGCTATAATTCACCCCTCCACTTT
CDR3 protein: CASSGTGGYNSPLHF

clone size: many
D gene: NA
V gene: TRBV25-1
J gene: TRBJ2-1
CDR3 DNA: TGTGCCAGCAGGGCAGGTTATACTCTGCACAATGAGCAGTTCTTC
CDR3 protein: CASRAGYTLHNEQFF

clone size: NA
D gene: NA
V gene: TRBV20-1
J gene: TRBJ1-2
CDR3 DNA: TGCAGTGCTACGGGGCATAACTATGGCTACACCTTC
CDR3 protein: CSATGHNYGYTF

clone size: NA
D gene: NA
V gene: TRBV10-3
J gene: TRBJ1-2
CDR3 DNA: TGTGCCATCGTCTCTGGAATAGGGGGAGGAGGTGGCTACACCTTC
CDR3 protein: CAIVSGIGGGGGYTF

clone size: NA
D gene: NA
V gene: TRBV4-1
J gene: TRBJ2-3
CDR3 DNA: TGCGCCAGCAGCCAAGAACGGGTCCGCGATACGCAGTATTTT
CDR3 protein: CASSQERVRDTQYF

clone size: NA
D gene: NA
V gene: TRBV27
J gene: TRBJ2-7
CDR3 DNA: TGTGCCAGCGGAGACAGGTCCGAGCAGTACTTC
CDR3 protein: CASGDRSEQYF

clone size: NA
D gene: NA
V gene: TRBV12-3/TRBV12-4
J gene: TRBJ2-4
CDR3 DNA: TGTGCCAGCAGTCACCGGGACTCAATAGCCAAAAACATTCAGTACTTC
CDR3 protein: CASSHRDSIAKNIQYF

clone size: few
D gene: NA
V gene: TRBV5-1
J gene: TRBJ2-7
CDR3 DNA: TGCGCCAGCAGCCAACAGGGGTCGGGAGTCTACGAGCAGTACTTC
CDR3 protein: CASSQQGSGVYEQYF

clone size: few
D gene: NA
V gene: TRBV25-1
J gene: TRBJ2-1
CDR3 DNA: TGTGCCAGCAGTGAAAGGTCGGGCAATGAGCAGTTCTTC
CDR3 protein: CASSERSGNEQFF

clone size: few
D gene: TRBD1
V gene: TRBV6-5
J gene: TRBJ1-2
CDR3 DNA: TGTGCCAGCAGTTACGCCCCCAGGGGGACTTTTAACTATGGCTACACCTTC
CDR3 protein: CASSYAPRGTFNYGYTF

clone size: few
D gene: NA
V gene: TRBV24-1
J gene: TRBJ2-1
CDR3 DNA: TGTGCCACCAGTGATCTCACACCGGGACTGTTATTGGAGCAGTTCTTC
CDR3 protein: CATSDLTPGLLLEQFF

clone size: once
D gene: NA
V gene: TRBV11-2
J gene: TRBJ1-2
CDR3 DNA: TGTGCCAGCAGCAGGGCCGGGGGAGCTAACTATGGCTACACCTTC
CDR3 protein: CASSRAGGANYGYTF

clone size: NA
D gene: TRBD2
V gene: TRBV5-1
J gene: TRBJ2-1
CDR3 DNA: TGCGCCAGCAGCTTGCTAGCGGGAGACCTCTACAATGAGCAGTTCTTC
CDR3 protein: CASSLLAGDLYNEQFF

clone size: few
D gene: TRBD2
V gene: TRBV4-3
J gene: TRBJ2-1
CDR3 DNA: TGCGCCAGCAGCCAACCGCCGGGGGCGGGGGGCAAAAATGAGCAGTTCTTC
CDR3 protein: CASSQPPGAGGKNEQFF

clone size: many
D gene: NA
V gene: TRBV12-3/TRBV12-4
J gene: TRBJ2-5
CDR3 DNA: TGTGCCAGCAGTTTAGATGCGGAGACCCAGTACTTC
CDR3 protein: CASSLDAETQYF

clone size: few
D gene: NA
V gene: TRBV7-8
J gene: TRBJ1-5
CDR3 DNA: TGTGCCAGCAGCCCAAGGTTCAGGGTCTCGGATCAGCCCCAGCATTTT
CDR3 protein: CASSPRFRVSDQPQHF

clone size: NA
D gene: TRBD1
V gene: TRBV20-1
J gene: TRBJ2-1
CDR3 DNA: TGCAGTGCTAGAAGAACGGGGACAGGGGATGAGCAGTTCTTC
CDR3 protein: CSARRTGTGDEQFF

clone size: few
D gene: TRBD2
V gene: TRBV20-1
J gene: TRBJ2-5
CDR3 DNA: TGCAGTGCAAGTAGCGGGGGGTTGGAGACCCAGTACTTC
CDR3 protein: CSASSGGLETQYF

clone size: NA
D gene: NA
V gene: TRBV5-1
J gene: TRBJ2-7
CDR3 DNA: TGCGCCAGCAGCTTGGGTTTGGTAGCAGGACACTACGAGCAGTACTTC
CDR3 protein: CASSLGLVAGHYEQYF

clone size: NA
D gene: TRBD1
V gene: TRBV2
J gene: TRBJ2-7
CDR3 DNA: TGTGCCAGCATCGAGGGGGACAGGGGATCCTACGAGCAGTACTTC
CDR3 protein: CASIEGDRGSYEQYF

clone size: NA
D gene: NA
V gene: TRBV21-1
J gene: TRBJ2-1
CDR3 DNA: TGTGCCAGCAGCCAGGGACAGGACTCCTACAATGAGCAGTTCTTC
CDR3 protein: CASSQGQDSYNEQFF

clone size: NA
D gene: TRBD2
V gene: TRBV30
J gene: TRBJ2-1
CDR3 DNA: TGTGCCTGGATTAGCGGGACCGACTACAATGAGCAGTTCTTC
CDR3 protein: CAWISGTDYNEQFF

clone size: few
D gene: TRBD1
V gene: TRBV10-3
J gene: TRBJ2-5
CDR3 DNA: TGTGCCATCAGTGAGTCGGGACAGAAAAGCCAAGAGACCCAGTACTTC
CDR3 protein: CAISESGQKSQETQYF

clone size: NA
D gene: NA
V gene: TRBV12-3/TRBV12-4
J gene: TRBJ2-1
CDR3 DNA: TGTGCCAGCAGTTTATCGGGGGTAGTTTCGAGCTCCTACAATGAGCAGTTCTTC
CDR3 protein: CASSLSGVVSSSYNEQFF

clone size: NA
D gene: NA
V gene: TRBV11-2
J gene: TRBJ1-1
CDR3 DNA: TGTGCCAGCAGCTTCAGAACTATGACTGAAGCTTTCTTT
CDR3 protein: CASSFRTMTEAFF

clone size: once
D gene: TRBD1
V gene: TRBV20-1
J gene: TRBJ1-6
CDR3 DNA: TGCAGTGCTAGAACCACCGGGACAGGGTCGCATTCACCCCTCCACTTT
CDR3 protein: CSARTTGTGSHSPLHF

clone size: NA
D gene: NA
V gene: TRBV4-1
J gene: TRBJ2-1
CDR3 DNA: TGCGCCAGCAGCCAAGAGCGAGACCCCGGCAATGAGCAGTTCTTC
CDR3 protein: CASSQERDPGNEQFF

clone size: NA
D gene: NA
V gene: TRBV20-1
J gene: TRBJ1-4
CDR3 DNA: TGCAGTGCTAGTTTCGCAGGGATTAATGAAAAACTGTTTTTT
CDR3 protein: CSASFAGINEKLFF

clone size: NA
D gene: TRBD2
V gene: TRBV20-1
J gene: TRBJ2-3
CDR3 DNA: TGCAGTGCTAGAGATCTACTAGCGGGCTATCGCGGAGATACGCAGTATTTT
CDR3 protein: CSARDLLAGYRGDTQYF

clone size: NA
D gene: NA
V gene: TRBV6-5
J gene: TRBJ2-5
CDR3 DNA: TGTGCCAGCAGTTACTCCGATTTGGTGGAGACCCAGTACTTC
CDR3 protein: CASSYSDLVETQYF

clone size: NA
D gene: NA
V gene: TRBV7-2
J gene: TRBJ1-6
CDR3 DNA: TGTGCCAGCAGCCTTACTTGTGTTCCGACAGATTATTCACCCCTCCACTTT
CDR3 protein: CASSLTCVPTDYSPLHF

clone size: NA
D gene: TRBD2
V gene: TRBV20-1
J gene: TRBJ2-3
CDR3 DNA: TGCAGTGCCCGGGGGGGCCGGGGCACAGATACGCAGTATTTT
CDR3 protein: CSARGGRGTDTQYF

clone size: once
D gene: NA
V gene: TRBV7-9
J gene: TRBJ2-2
CDR3 DNA: TGTGCCAGCAGCTTATTGCGACTTTTAAACACCGGGGAGCTGTTTTTT
CDR3 protein: CASSLLRLLNTGELFF

clone size: NA
D gene: NA
V gene: TRBV10-3
J gene: TRBJ1-1
CDR3 DNA: TGTGCCATCAGTGACCCGGGACTGGGGAACACTGAAGCTTTCTTT
CDR3 protein: CAISDPGLGNTEAFF

clone size: NA
D gene: NA
V gene: TRBV12-3/TRBV12-4
J gene: TRBJ1-5
CDR3 DNA: TGTGCCAGCAGTTGGGGTTGGGATCAGCCCCAGCATTTT
CDR3 protein: CASSWGWDQPQHF

clone size: NA
D gene: NA
V gene: TRBV20-1
J gene: TRBJ2-7
CDR3 DNA: TGCAGTGCCTGGGGTGCTAACTACTCCTATTCCTACGAGCAGTACTTC
CDR3 protein: CSAWGANYSYSYEQYF

clone size: NA
D gene: NA
V gene: TRBV20-1
J gene: TRBJ1-5
CDR3 DNA: TGCAGTGCTCTCGGACAGATTCAGCCCCAGCATTTT
CDR3 protein: CSALGQIQPQHF